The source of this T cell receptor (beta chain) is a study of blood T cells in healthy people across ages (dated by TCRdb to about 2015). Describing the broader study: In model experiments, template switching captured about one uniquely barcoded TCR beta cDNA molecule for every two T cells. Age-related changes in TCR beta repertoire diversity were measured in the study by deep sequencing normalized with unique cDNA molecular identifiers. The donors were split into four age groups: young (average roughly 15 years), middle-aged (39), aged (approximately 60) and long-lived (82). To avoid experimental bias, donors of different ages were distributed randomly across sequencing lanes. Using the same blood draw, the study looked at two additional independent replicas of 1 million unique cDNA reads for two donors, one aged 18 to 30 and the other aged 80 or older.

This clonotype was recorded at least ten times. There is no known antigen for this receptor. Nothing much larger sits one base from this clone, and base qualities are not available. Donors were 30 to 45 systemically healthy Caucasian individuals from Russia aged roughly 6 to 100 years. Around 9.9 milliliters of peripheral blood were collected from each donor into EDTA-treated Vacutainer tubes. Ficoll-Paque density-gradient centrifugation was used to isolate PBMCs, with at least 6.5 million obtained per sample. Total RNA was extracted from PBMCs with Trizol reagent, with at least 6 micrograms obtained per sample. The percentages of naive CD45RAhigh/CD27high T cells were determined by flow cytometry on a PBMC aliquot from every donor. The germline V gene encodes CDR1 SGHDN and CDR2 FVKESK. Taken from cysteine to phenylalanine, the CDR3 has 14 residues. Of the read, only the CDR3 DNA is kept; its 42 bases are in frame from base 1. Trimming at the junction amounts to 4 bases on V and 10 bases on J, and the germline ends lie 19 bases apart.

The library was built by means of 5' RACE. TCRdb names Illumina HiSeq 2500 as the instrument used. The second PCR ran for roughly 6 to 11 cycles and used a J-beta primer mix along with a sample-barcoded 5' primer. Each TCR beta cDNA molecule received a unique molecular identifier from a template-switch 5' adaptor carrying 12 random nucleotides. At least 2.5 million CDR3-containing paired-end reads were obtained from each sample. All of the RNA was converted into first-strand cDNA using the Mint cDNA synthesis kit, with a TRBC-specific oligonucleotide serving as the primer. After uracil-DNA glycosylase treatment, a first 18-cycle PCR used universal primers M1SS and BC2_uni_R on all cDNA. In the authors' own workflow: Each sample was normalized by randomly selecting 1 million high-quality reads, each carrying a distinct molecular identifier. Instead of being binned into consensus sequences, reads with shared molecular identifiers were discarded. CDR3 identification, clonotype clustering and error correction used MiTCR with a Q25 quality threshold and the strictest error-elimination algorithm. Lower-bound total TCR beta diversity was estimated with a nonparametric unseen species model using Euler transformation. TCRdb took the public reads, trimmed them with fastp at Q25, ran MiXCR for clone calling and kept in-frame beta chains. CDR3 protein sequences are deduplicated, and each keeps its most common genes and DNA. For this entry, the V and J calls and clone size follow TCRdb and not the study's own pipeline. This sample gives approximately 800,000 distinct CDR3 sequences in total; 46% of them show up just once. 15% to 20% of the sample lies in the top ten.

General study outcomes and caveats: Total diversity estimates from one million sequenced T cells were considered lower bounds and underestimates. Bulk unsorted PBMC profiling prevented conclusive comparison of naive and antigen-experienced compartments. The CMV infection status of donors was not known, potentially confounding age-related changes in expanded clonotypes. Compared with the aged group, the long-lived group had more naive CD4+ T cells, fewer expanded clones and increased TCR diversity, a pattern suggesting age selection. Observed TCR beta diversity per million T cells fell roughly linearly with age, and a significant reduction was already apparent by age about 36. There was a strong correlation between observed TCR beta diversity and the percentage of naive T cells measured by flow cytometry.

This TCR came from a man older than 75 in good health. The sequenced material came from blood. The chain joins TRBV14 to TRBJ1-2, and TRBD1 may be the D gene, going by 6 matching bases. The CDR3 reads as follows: CASSLRGSRGDYTF. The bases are TGTGCCAGCAGCCTAAGGGGGTCACGAGGGGACTACACCTTC.